This TCR beta chain was identified during a study of CD8 T cells in Susac syndrome. Random hexamers served to reverse transcribe about 0.5 to 1 ug RNA. An immunoSEQ multiplex PCR generated amplified TCR beta CDR3 products spanning 54 Vbeta and 13 Jbeta. TCRdb reprocessed the immunoSEQ multiplex PCR reads with MiXCR, giving one entry per CDR3 protein. This table holds approximately 120,000 distinct CDR3 sequences, 92% found once. V dropped 4 bases and J dropped 0 bases, with 7 bases sitting between them. Per germline, CDR1 SNHLY and CDR2 FYNNEI. There are 14 residues in the CDR3. The sequence derives from a human donor in good health. V and J are TRBV2 and TRBJ1-3; a possible D gene is TRBD1 (5 bases). Sequencing was carried out using CD4+ T cells from PBMCs. The chain's CDR3 is CASSGQPSGNTIYF. CDR3 coding DNA: TGTGCCAGCAGTGGACAGCCCTCTGGAAACACCATATATTTT.